This TCR beta chain was identified in a study of blood T cell repertoires in COVID-19 (dated by TCRdb to about 2020). About the investigation overall: Samples from collaborators originated in the United States, Italy and Spain and spanned both the acute and convalescent phases of COVID-19. The material from the prospective study consisted of cDNA or gDNA derived from T cells, B-cell-depleted T cells, or PBMCs. Deeply sampled blood TCRbeta repertoires from subjects exposed to, actively infected with, or recovered from COVID-19 were included in the dataset. The repertoires were released in a freely available public database intended as a resource for research on the immune response to SARS-CoV-2. The samples were drawn from the first 160 participants of the ongoing ImmuneRACE study and from 1,254 subjects provided by 6 global collaborators. Nearly every sample came with metadata listing a de-identified subject ID, COVID-19 status, age in years and sex. Where available, HLA class I and class II types were taken from metadata supplied by the sample provider and were not determined by assay-based typing.

In the prospective study, participants were roughly 18 to 100 years old, resided in 20 to 30 geographic areas of the United States, and were enrolled through a virtual design. To assign participants to cohorts, the prospective study relied on clinical history that participants themselves reported in a screening survey and a study questionnaire. ImmuneRACE Cohort 3 recovered participants were defined by two consecutive negative NP/OP PCR tests, healthcare professional clearance, or symptom resolution. Each participant in the prospective study had whole blood, serum and a nasopharyngeal or oropharyngeal swab collected by mobile phlebotomists. Over an approximately 2-month period, participants in the prospective study had the option of providing additional blood draws and questionnaires. Prospective study blood samples were shipped either frozen or at room temperature before DNA extraction. This clone has only one observation. The target of this receptor is not known. Base qualities are not provided; no much larger clone lies one nucleotide away.

The full study reports these points: The amount of clinical and demographic metadata varied by source and participant and was provided uncurated.

TCRbeta CDR3 regions were amplified from genomic DNA by means of the immunoSEQ Assay, a bias-controlled multiplex PCR. As for the original processing: The number of nucleated cells in each sample was estimated by amplification of reference gene primers within the assay. Sequence reads were collapsed and filtered to measure the absolute abundance of every unique TCRbeta CDR3 rearrangement. For each sample, productive Simpson clonality was calculated by taking the square root of Simpson's diversity index across productive rearrangements. Sourced from immuneACCESS, this table was stored by TCRdb with only in-frame sequences that have V and J called. A share of the clones is absent; for the studies checked, an unresolved V gene accounts for under half, and the remainder has no known explanation. V, J and clone size reflect that table, while D and trimming were determined from the DNA. This sample lists a few hundred thousand clones; roughly four fifths were detected once. The ten largest make up around 9.2% of the sample.

This clonotype was sampled from a man in his forties who had recovered from COVID-19. Sequences were obtained from PBMCs or T cells enriched from blood (not recorded which).

The CDR3 reads as follows: CASSLGASGGLTRDTQYF. The DNA sequence follows: TGTGCCAGCAGCTTAGGCGCTAGCGGGGGCCTCACTCGTGATACGCAGTATTTT. The chain employs TRBV13 and TRBJ2-3; 10 nucleotides in the junction match TRBD2. From V the trimming removes 0 bases and from J it removes 6 bases, while the gene matches leave 12 bases of the junction unaccounted for. CDR1 and CDR2 were assigned from the germline V gene (reference sequence) as PRHDT and FYEKMQ. The CDR3 holds 18 amino acids from the cysteine to the phenylalanine. Only the CDR3 portion is preserved as DNA: 54 bases, with reading frame beginning at the first base.